The rows below give T cell receptor beta chains drawn from one sample of a study of blood T cell repertoires in COVID-19. This table comes from immunoSEQ multiplex PCR, and its TCRdb copy is limited to in-frame clones, with some not included. Here the sample spans some 240,000 clones, approximately 88% being singletons. The sequencing input was PBMCs or T cells enriched from blood (not recorded which). The receptors here all came from a woman between 35 and 50 years old who had been exposed to COVID-19. The CDR3 runs from the conserved cysteine through the conserved F or W. Fields, in order: J gene, clone size, V gene, D gene, CDR3 protein, CDR3 DNA. A D gene is named only where the DNA matches it firmly. Clone size appears in some rows only: once, few, many, or a class for an expanded clone.

TRBJ1-5	-	TRBV19	TRBD1	CASSTLLGQGGSNQPQHF	TGTGCCAGTAGTACTCTTCTTGGACAGGGAGGGAGCAATCAGCCCCAGCATTTT
TRBJ1-4	-	TRBV3-1/TRBV3-2	-	CASRQDGKLFF	TGTGCCAGCAGGCAAGACGGTAAACTGTTTTTT
TRBJ2-3	-	TRBV7-9	TRBD2	CASSLAGLAGRTDTQYF	TGTGCCAGCAGCTTAGCTGGACTAGCTGGGAGGACAGATACGCAGTATTTT
TRBJ2-7	-	TRBV6-1	-	CASSEFVASYEQYF	TGTGCCAGCAGTGAATTCGTTGCTAGCTACGAGCAGTACTTC
TRBJ1-1	-	TRBV7-8	TRBD1	CASSRTGENTEAFF	TGTGCCAGCAGCAGGACAGGGGAGAACACTGAAGCTTTCTTT
TRBJ1-6	-	TRBV4-3	TRBD1	CASRHDRGLNSPLHF	TGCGCCAGCAGACACGACAGGGGGCTCAATTCACCCCTCCACTTT
TRBJ2-5	-	TRBV24-1	-	CATSEPGTRDQETQYF	TGTGCCACCAGTGAGCCCGGGACAAGGGATCAAGAGACCCAGTACTTC
TRBJ2-7	few	TRBV25-1	-	CASSPSRSYEQYF	TGTGCCAGCAGTCCTTCCCGCTCCTACGAGCAGTACTTC
TRBJ2-7	once	TRBV27	TRBD2	CASSSTLAGGPGEQYF	TGTGCCAGCAGTTCAACACTAGCGGGGGGGCCCGGGGAGCAGTACTTC
TRBJ1-2	-	TRBV28	-	CASSRLAYGYTF	TGTGCCAGCAGTCGACTGGCCTATGGCTACACCTTC
TRBJ2-3	-	TRBV27	TRBD1	CASSDQGEDTQYF	TGTGCCAGCTCAGACCAGGGGGAAGATACGCAGTATTTT
TRBJ2-5	-	TRBV7-2	TRBD1	CASSWAGTGTETQYF	TGTGCCAGCAGCTGGGCCGGGACAGGGACGGAGACCCAGTACTTC
TRBJ1-6	-	TRBV4-3	-	CASSQDPTRGVSPLHF	TGCGCCAGCAGCCAAGATCCGACAAGGGGCGTCTCACCCCTCCACTTT
TRBJ1-5	-	TRBV7-2	TRBD1	CASSPGGTGTNQPQHF	TGTGCCAGCAGCCCTGGGGGGACAGGGACGAATCAGCCCCAGCATTTT
TRBJ1-5	-	TRBV5-8	TRBD1	CASSPGQGVLNQPQHF	TGTGCCAGCAGCCCGGGACAGGGGGTGTTGAATCAGCCCCAGCATTTT
TRBJ1-2	-	TRBV5-4	-	CASSLESSGYTF	TGTGCCAGCAGCTTGGAATCCTCTGGCTACACCTTC
TRBJ2-3	-	TRBV21-1	-	CASSTYRLVTDTQYF	TGTGCCAGCAGCACCTATCGACTAGTCACAGATACGCAGTATTTT
TRBJ2-2	-	TRBV7-2	-	CASSPNSRTPNTGELFF	TGTGCCAGCAGCCCGAATTCTAGGACACCGAACACCGGGGAGCTGTTTTTT